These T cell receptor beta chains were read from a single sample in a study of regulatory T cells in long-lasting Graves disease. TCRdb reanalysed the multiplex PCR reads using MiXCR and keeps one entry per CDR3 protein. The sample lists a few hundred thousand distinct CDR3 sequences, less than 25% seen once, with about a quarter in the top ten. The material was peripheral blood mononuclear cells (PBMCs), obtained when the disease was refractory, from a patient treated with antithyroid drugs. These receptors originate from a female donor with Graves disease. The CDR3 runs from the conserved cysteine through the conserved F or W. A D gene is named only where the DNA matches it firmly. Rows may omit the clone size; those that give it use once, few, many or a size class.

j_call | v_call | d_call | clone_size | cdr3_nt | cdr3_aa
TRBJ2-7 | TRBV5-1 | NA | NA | TGCGCCAGCAGCTCGGACAGATCGCCCCGAGTCTACGAGCAGTACTTC | CASSSDRSPRVYEQYF
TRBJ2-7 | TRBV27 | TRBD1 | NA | TGTGCCAACAGTCCCCTGACAGGGAGCTCCTACGAGCAGTACTTC | CANSPLTGSSYEQYF
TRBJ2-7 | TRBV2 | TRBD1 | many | TGTGCCAGCAGTGGACAGGGATTTAACGAGCAGTACTTC | CASSGQGFNEQYF
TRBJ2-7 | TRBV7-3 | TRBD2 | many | TGTGCCAGCAGCATCACTAGCGGACCCACGGCCGAGCAGTACTTC | CASSITSGPTAEQYF
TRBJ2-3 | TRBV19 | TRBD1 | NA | TGTGCCAGTAGTATAGATGCGACAGGGGCTGATACGCAGTATTTT | CASSIDATGADTQYF
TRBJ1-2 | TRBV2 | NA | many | TGTGCCAGCAGTGAGGGGGCAGGGAACTATGGCTACACCTTC | CASSEGAGNYGYTF
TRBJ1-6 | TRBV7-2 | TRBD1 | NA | TGTGCCAGCAGCTTAGCCCCGAAGACAGGGGCTAATTCACCCCTCCACTTT | CASSLAPKTGANSPLHF
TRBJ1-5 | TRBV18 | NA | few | TGTGCCAGCTCACCTACAGGGTGTTGCAATCAGCCCCAGCATTTT | CASSPTGCCNQPQHF
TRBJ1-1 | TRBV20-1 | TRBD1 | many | TGCAGCCCTGGGGAGGGGGCGGGCCTGGGGAGCACTGAAGCTTTCTTT | CSPGEGAGLGSTEAFF
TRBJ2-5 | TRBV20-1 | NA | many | TGCAGTGCTAGAGATTTAAAGGGTATGGAGACCCAGTACTTC | CSARDLKGMETQYF
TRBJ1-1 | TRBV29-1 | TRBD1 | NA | TGCAGCTCCTGGACAGGGGGCACTGAAGCTTTCTTT | CSSWTGGTEAFF
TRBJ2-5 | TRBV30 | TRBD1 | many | TGTGCCTGGATCCTACAGGGGAAGCAGGAGACCCAGTACTTC | CAWILQGKQETQYF
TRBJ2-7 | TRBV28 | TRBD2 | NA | TGTGCCAGCAGTTTTCGGGGGACTAGCGGCTACGAGCAGTACTTC | CASSFRGTSGYEQYF
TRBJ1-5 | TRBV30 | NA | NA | TGTGCCTGGGCAGAGGGAAACAATCAGCCCCAGCATTTT | CAWAEGNNQPQHF
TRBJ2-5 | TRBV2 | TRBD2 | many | TGTGCCAGCAGCCGGGAGGGGACCCAGTACTTC | CASSREGTQYF
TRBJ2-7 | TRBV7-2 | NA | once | TGTGCCAGCATGCTAGGTTGGGGTATTTTCTACGAGCAGTACTTC | CASMLGWGIFYEQYF
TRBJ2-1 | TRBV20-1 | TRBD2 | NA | TGCAGTGCTAGAGATCGATCAGGACTAGCGGGAGACCATGAGCAGTTCTTC | CSARDRSGLAGDHEQFF
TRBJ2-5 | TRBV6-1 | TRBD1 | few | TGTGCGACAGGGGATTTTCAAGAGACCCAGTACTTC | CATGDFQETQYF
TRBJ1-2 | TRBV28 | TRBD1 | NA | TGTGCCACGACACCGGGACAGGGGGTAAACTATGGCTACACCTTC | CATTPGQGVNYGYTF
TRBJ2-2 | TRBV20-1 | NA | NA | TGCAGTGCTACCGGGACGGTGAACACCGGGGAGCTGTTTTTT | CSATGTVNTGELFF
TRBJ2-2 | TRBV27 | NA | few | TGTGCCAGCGGACGACGGGGGGCCCTTGGAACCGGGGAGCTGTTTTTT | CASGRRGALGTGELFF
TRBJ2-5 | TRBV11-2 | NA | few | TGTGCCAGCAGCTCCCCGAGGGGGAACCAAGAGACCCAGTACTTC | CASSSPRGNQETQYF
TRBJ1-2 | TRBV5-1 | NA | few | TGCGCCAGCAGCGGGGGACACGTCTATGGCTACACCTTC | CASSGGHVYGYTF
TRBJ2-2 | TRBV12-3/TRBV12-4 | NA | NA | TGTGCCAGCAGTTTAGCTAGCGGCATGGCCGGGGAGCTGTTTTTT | CASSLASGMAGELFF
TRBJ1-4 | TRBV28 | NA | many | TGTGCCAGCAGTTTCCAACCGGGACCGGATAATGAAAAACTGTTTTTT | CASSFQPGPDNEKLFF
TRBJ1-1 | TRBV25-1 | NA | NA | TGTGCCAGCAGCAAGTCAGGGGTCACTGAAGCTTTCTTT | CASSKSGVTEAFF
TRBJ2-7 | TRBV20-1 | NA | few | TGCAGTGCTAGTGGTGAGCGCACCTACGAGCAGTACTTC | CSASGERTYEQYF
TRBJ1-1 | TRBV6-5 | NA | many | TGTGCCAGCAGTTCCCCGGGGGGTTCGATCACTGAAGCTTTCTTT | CASSSPGGSITEAFF
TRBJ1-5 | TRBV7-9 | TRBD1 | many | TGTGCCAGCAGCGGCGGACAGGGAGACGTATCTTGGCCCCAGCATTTT | CASSGGQGDVSWPQHF